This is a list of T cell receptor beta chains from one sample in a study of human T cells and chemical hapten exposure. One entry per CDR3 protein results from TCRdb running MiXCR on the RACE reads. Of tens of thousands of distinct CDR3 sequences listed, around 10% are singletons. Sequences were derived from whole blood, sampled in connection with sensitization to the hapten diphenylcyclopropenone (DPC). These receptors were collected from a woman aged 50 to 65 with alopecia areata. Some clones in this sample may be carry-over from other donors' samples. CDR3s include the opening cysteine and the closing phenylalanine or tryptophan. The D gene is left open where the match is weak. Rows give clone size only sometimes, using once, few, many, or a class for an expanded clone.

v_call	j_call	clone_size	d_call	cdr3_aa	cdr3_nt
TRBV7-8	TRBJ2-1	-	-	CASSLAELANDEQFF	TGTGCCAGCAGCTTAGCGGAGCTAGCGAACGATGAGCAGTTCTTC
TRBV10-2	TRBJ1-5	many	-	CASSESATGSLHQHF	TGCGCCAGCAGTGAGTCGGCGACAGGATCGCTTCACCAGCATTTT
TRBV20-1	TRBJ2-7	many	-	CSARDKRFSYEQYF	TGCAGTGCTAGAGATAAGCGTTTCTCATACGAGCAGTACTTC
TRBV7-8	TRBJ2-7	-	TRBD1	CASSSPGQLTRSSYEQYF	TGTGCCAGCAGCTCTCCGGGACAGCTTACCAGAAGCTCCTACGAGCAGTACTTC
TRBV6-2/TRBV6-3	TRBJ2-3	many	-	CASSSLVKTDTQYF	TGTGCCAGCAGTTCACTCGTGAAGACAGATACGCAGTATTTT
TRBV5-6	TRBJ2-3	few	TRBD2	CASSSTGTSFLRDTQYF	TGTGCCAGCAGCAGCACCGGGACTAGTTTTCTCAGGGATACGCAGTATTTT
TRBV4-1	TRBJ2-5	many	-	CASSQVGLKETQYF	TGCGCCAGCAGCCAAGTTGGGCTTAAGGAGACCCAGTACTTC
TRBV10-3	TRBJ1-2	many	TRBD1	CAISESPGTAYGYTF	TGTGCCATCAGTGAGTCTCCCGGGACAGCGTATGGCTACACCTTC
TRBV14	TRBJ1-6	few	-	CASSPSGGHSPLHF	TGTGCCAGCAGCCCTTCGGGGGGGCATTCACCCCTCCACTTT
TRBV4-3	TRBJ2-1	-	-	CASSRMTGDEQFF	TGCGCCAGCAGCCGGATGACGGGCGATGAGCAGTTCTTC
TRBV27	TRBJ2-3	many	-	CASSLSASTDTQYF	TGTGCCAGCAGTTTGTCAGCGAGCACAGATACGCAGTATTTT
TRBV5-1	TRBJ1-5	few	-	CASSLAGADNQPQHF	TGCGCCAGCAGCTTGGCAGGGGCCGACAATCAGCCCCAGCATTTT
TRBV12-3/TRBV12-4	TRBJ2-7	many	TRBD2	CASSLNWGGEQYF	TGTGCCAGCAGTTTAAACTGGGGGGGCGAGCAGTACTTC
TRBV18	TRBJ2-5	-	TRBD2	CASSPGGSGLASLQETQYF	TGTGCCAGCTCGCCGGGGGGATCGGGACTAGCCTCCCTCCAAGAGACCCAGTACTTC
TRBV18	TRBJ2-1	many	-	CASSPRRNEQFF	TGTGCCAGCTCACCCCGCAGAAATGAGCAGTTCTTC
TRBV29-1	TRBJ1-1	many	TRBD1	CSAMDRANTEAFF	TGCAGCGCCATGGACAGGGCAAACACTGAAGCTTTCTTT
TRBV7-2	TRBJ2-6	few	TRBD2	CASSETSGFPSGANVLTF	TGTGCCAGCAGCGAGACTAGCGGGTTTCCCTCTGGGGCCAACGTCCTGACTTTC
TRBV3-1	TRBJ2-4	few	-	CASSQDYETFRFQYF	TGTGCCAGCAGCCAAGATTATGAGACATTCCGATTTCAGTACTTC
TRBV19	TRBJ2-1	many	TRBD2	CASRSRASGNNEQFF	TGTGCCAGTAGGAGTAGGGCTAGCGGAAACAATGAGCAGTTCTTC
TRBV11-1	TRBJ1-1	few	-	CASSLTETNTEAFF	TGTGCCAGCAGCTTAACAGAGACTAACACTGAAGCTTTCTTT
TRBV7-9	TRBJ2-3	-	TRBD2	CASSSGLAPDTQYF	TGTGCCAGCAGCTCGGGACTAGCACCAGATACGCAGTATTTT
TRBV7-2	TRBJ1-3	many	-	CASSYDISGNTIYF	TGTGCCAGCAGTTATGACATCTCTGGAAACACCATATATTTT
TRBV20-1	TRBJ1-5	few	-	CSKNHQPQHF	TGCAGCAAAAACCATCAGCCCCAGCATTTT
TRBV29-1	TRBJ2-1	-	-	CSVGRQDTWGEQFF	TGCAGCGTTGGTCGTCAGGATACGTGGGGTGAGCAGTTCTTC
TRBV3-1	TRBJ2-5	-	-	CASSQFRETQYF	TGTGCCAGCAGCCAGTTTCGCGAGACCCAGTACTTC